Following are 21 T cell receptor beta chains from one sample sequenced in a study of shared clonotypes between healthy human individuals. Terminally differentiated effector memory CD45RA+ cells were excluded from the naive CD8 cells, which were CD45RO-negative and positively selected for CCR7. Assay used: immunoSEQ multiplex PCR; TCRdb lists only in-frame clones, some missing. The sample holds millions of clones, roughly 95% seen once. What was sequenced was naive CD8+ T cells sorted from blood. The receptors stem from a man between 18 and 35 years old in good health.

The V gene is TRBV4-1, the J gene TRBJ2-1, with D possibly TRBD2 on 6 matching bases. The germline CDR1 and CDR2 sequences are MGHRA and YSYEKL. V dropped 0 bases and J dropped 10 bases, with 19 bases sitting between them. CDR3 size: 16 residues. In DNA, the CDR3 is TGCGCCAGCAGCCAAGAATCTTGGGACTCCTTCGGAGAGCAGTTCTTC. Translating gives CASSQESWDSFGEQFF.

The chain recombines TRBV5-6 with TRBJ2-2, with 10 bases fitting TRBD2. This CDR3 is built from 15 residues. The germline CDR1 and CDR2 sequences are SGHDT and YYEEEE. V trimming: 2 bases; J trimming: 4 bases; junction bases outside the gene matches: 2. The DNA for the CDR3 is TGTGCCAGCAGCTTACTAGCGGGGAGCACCGGGGAGCTGTTTTTT. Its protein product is CASSLLAGSTGELFF.

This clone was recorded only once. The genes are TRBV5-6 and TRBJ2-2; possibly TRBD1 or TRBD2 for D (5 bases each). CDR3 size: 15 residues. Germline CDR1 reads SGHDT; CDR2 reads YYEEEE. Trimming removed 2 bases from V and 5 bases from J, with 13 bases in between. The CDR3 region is CASSLRDGVTGELFF. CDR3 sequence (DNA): TGTGCCAGCAGCTTAAGGGACGGAGTAACCGGGGAGCTGTTTTTT. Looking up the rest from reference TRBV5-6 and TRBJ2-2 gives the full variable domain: DAGVTQSPTHLIKTRGQQVTLRCSPKSGHDTVSWYQQALGQGPQFIFQYYEEEERQRGNFPDRFSGHQFPNYSSELNVNALLLGDSALYLCASSLRDGVTGELFFGEGSRLTVL.

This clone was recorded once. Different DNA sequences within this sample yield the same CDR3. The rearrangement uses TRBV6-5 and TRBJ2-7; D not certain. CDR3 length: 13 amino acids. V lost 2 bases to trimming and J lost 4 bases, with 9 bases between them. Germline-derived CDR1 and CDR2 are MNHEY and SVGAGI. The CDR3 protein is CASSYTQGYEQYF. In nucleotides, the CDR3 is TGTGCCAGCAGTTACACCCAAGGGTACGAGCAGTACTTC.

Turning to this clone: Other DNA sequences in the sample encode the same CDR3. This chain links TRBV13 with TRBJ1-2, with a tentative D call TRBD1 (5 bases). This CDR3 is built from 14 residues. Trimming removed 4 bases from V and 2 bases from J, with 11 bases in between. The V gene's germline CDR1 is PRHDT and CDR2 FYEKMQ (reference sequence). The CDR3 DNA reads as TGTGCCAGCAGCTGGGGGGAGGCCAACTATGGCTACACCTTC. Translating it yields CASSWGEANYGYTF. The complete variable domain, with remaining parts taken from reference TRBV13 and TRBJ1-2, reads AAGVIQSPRHLIKEKRETATLKCYPIPRHDTVYWYQQGPGQDPQFLISFYEKMQSDKGSIPDRFSAQQFSDYHSELNMSSLELGDSALYFCASSWGEANYGYTFGSGTRLTVV.

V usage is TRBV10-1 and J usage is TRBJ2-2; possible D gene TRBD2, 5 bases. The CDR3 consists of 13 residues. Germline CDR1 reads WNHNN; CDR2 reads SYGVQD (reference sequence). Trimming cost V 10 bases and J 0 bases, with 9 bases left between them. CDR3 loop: CATGYSNTGELFF. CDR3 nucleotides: TGCGCCACGGGATATTCGAACACCGGGGAGCTGTTTTTT.

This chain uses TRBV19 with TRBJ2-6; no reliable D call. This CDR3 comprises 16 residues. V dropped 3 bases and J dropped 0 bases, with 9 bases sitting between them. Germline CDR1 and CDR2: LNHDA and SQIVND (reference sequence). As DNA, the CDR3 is TGTGCCAGTAGTATCGTCCTGATCTCTGGGGCCAACGTCCTGACTTTC. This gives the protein CASSIVLISGANVLTF.

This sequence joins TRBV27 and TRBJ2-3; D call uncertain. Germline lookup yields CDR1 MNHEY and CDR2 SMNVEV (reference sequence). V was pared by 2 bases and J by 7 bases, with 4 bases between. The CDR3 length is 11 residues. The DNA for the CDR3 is TGTGCCAGCAGTTTAGGCTATACGCAGTATTTT. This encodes CASSLGYTQYF.

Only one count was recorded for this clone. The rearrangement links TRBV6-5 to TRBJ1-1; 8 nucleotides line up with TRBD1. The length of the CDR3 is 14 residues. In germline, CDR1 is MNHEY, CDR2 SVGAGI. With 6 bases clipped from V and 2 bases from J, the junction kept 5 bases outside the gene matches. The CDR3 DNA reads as TGTGCCAGCAGGGGTGGACAGGGCAACACTGAAGCTTTCTTT. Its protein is CASRGGQGNTEAFF.

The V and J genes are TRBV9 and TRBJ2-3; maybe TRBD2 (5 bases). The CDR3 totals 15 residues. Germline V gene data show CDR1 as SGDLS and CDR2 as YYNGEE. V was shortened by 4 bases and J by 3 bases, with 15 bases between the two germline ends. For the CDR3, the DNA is TGTGCCAGCAGCCCCTCGGGTAGCGCGACAGATACGCAGTATTTT. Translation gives CASSPSGSATDTQYF. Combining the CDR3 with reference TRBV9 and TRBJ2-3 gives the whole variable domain DSGVTQTPKHLITATGQRVTLRCSPRSGDLSVYWYQQSLDQGLQFLIQYYNGEERAKGNILERFSAQQFPDLHSELNLSSLELGDSALYFCASSPSGSATDTQYFGPGTRLTVL.

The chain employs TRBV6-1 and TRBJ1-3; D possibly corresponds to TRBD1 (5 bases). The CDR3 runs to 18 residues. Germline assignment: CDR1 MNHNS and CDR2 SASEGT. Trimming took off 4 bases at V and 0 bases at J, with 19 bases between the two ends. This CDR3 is CASSVIRQGDFSGNTIYF. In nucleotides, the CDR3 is TGTGCCAGCAGTGTAATTAGGCAAGGGGACTTCTCTGGAAACACCATATATTTT.

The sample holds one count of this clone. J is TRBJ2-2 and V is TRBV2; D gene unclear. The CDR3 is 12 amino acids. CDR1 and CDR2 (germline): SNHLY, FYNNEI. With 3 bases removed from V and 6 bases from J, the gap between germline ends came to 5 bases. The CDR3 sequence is CASSDSSGELFF. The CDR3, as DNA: TGTGCCAGCAGTGACTCTTCCGGGGAGCTGTTTTTT.

In DNA form, the CDR3 reads TGTGCCAGCAGCCTGGAGGTCTGGTCTAGCACAGATACGCAGTATTTT. Amino acid sequence: CASSLEVWSSTDTQYF. The rearrangement links TRBV5-4 to TRBJ2-3; TRBD2 is a possible D gene (5 bases). Germline CDR1 SGHNT, CDR2 YYREEE (reference sequence). This CDR3 contains 16 residues. Trimming left V 4 bases short and J 0 bases short, with 15 bases between.

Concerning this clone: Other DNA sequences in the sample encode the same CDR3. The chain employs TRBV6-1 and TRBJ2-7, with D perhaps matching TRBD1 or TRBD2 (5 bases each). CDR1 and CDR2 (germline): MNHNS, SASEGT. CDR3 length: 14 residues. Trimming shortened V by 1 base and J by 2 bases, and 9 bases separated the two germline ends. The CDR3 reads CASSEGGAAYEQYF. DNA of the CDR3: TGTGCCAGCAGTGAAGGAGGGGCAGCCTACGAGCAGTACTTC.

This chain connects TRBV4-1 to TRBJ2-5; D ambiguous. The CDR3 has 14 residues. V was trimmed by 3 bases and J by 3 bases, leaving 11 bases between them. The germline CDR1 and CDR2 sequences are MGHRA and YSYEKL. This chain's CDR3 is CASSHLGREETQYF. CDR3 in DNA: TGCGCCAGCAGCCATTTAGGACGGGAAGAGACCCAGTACTTC.

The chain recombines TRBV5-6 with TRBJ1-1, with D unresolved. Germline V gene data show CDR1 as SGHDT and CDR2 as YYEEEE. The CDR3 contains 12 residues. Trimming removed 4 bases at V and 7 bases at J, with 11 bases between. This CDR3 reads CASSGGDGEAFF. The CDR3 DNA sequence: TGTGCCAGCAGCGGAGGAGACGGTGAAGCTTTCTTT.

The CDR3 region is CASSETTLSDTQYF. In DNA form, the CDR3 reads TGTGCCAGCAGTGAAACTACTCTTTCAGATACGCAGTATTTT. This chain uses TRBV6-1 with TRBJ2-3, with D uncertain. From germline, CDR1 is MNHNS and CDR2 SASEGT. With 2 bases removed from V and 4 bases from J, the gap between germline ends came to 10 bases. The CDR3 is 14 residues long.

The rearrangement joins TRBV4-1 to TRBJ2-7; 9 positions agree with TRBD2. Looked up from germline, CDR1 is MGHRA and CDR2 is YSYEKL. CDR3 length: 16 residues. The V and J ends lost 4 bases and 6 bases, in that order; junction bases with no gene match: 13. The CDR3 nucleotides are TGCGCCAGCAGCCTTCACGTTAGCGGGAGTACGAGCGAGCAGTACTTC. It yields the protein CASSLHVSGSTSEQYF.

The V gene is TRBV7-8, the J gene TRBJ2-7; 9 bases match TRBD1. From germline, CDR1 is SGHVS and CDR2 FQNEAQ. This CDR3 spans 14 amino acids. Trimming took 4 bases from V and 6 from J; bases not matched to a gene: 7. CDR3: CASSSGQGQIEQYF. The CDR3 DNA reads TGTGCCAGCAGCTCCGGACAGGGGCAGATCGAGCAGTACTTC. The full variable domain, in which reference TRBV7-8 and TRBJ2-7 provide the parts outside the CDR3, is GAGVSQSPRYKVAKRGQDVALRCDPISGHVSLFWYQQALGQGPEFLTYFQNEAQLDKSGLPSDRFFAERPEGSVSTLKIQRTQQEDSAVYLCASSSGQGQIEQYFGPGTRLTVT.

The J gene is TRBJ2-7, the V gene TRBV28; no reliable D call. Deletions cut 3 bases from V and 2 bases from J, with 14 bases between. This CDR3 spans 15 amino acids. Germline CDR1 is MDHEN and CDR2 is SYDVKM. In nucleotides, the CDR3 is TGTGCCAGCAGTTTTCCGGCAGGTGGGCCCTACGAGCAGTACTTC. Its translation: CASSFPAGGPYEQYF.

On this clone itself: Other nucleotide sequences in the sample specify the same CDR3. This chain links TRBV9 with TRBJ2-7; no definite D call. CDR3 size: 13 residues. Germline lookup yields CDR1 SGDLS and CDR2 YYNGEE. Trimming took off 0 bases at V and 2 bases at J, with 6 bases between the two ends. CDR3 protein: CASSVGSTYEQYF. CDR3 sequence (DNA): TGTGCCAGCAGCGTAGGCAGTACCTACGAGCAGTACTTC.